These 20 T cell receptor beta chains were all obtained from the same sample, sequenced in a study of blood T cell repertoires in COVID-19. TCRdb's copy holds only in-frame clones and misses some; the assay was immunoSEQ multiplex PCR. The sample yields about 250,000 clones, approximately 83% seen once. Sample: peripheral blood. These receptors came from a man over 45 with active or convalescent COVID-19.

The V gene is TRBV16, the J gene TRBJ2-7, with D unclear. Germline-derived CDR1 and CDR2 are KGHSY and FQNENV. V lost 2 bases to trimming and J lost 2 bases, with 4 bases between them. The CDR3 length is 12 residues. CDR3 coding DNA: TGTGCCAGCAGCCAAATCACCTACGAGCAGTACTTC. It specifies CASSQITYEQYF.

The rearrangement joins TRBV7-2 to TRBJ2-3, with D tentatively TRBD2 (6 bases). CDR1 and CDR2 from the germline V gene are SGHTA and FQGNSA. Trimming took off 6 bases at V and 2 bases at J, with 18 bases between the two ends. This CDR3 comprises 16 residues. The DNA of the CDR3 is TGTGCCAGCAGTTCGTGGGAGGCGAGCCCCACAGATACGCAGTATTTT. The encoded protein is CASSSWEASPTDTQYF.

The chain uses TRBV9 and TRBJ2-1; 13 bases agree with TRBD2. With 4 bases clipped from V and 5 bases from J, the junction kept 9 bases outside the gene matches. CDR1 is SGDLS and CDR2 is YYNGEE in the germline V gene. The CDR3 has 17 residues. CDR3 DNA sequence: TGTGCCAGCAGCTTTCGGGGACTAGCGGGGACCCACAATGAGCAGTTCTTC. Amino acids: CASSFRGLAGTHNEQFF.

The chain recombines TRBV10-3 with TRBJ2-1, with D perhaps TRBD2 (7 bases). Germline loops: CDR1 ENHRY, CDR2 SYGVKD. This CDR3 contains 17 residues. The V gene lost 0 bases and the J gene lost 1 base, with 13 bases spanning the gap. CDR3 loop: CAISESSGGQSYNEQFF. DNA of the CDR3: TGTGCCATCAGTGAGTCGTCGGGGGGCCAGTCCTACAATGAGCAGTTCTTC.

The rearrangement joins TRBV30 to TRBJ1-2; 8 nucleotides line up with TRBD1. Germline CDR1 reads GTSNPN; CDR2 reads SVGIG (reference sequence). The CDR3 has 16 amino acids. V trimming: 2 bases; J trimming: 6 bases; junction bases outside the gene matches: 14. The CDR3 sequence is CAWSSDRAYGRDGYTF. In nucleotides, the CDR3 is TGTGCCTGGAGTTCGGACAGGGCCTACGGAAGGGATGGCTACACCTTC.

The gene calls are TRBV9 and TRBJ1-6; possibly TRBD1 for D (5 bases). This CDR3 region has 15 residues. Germline V gene sequence: CDR1 SGDLS, CDR2 YYNGEE. V lost 3 bases to trimming and J lost 6 bases, with 13 bases between them. Written as DNA, the CDR3 is TGTGCCAGCAGCGCTGGAGACAGATCTAATTCACCCCTCCACTTT. Protein sequence: CASSAGDRSNSPLHF.

The chain is built from TRBV3-1 (or the pseudogene TRBV3-2) and TRBJ2-1; D unclear. This CDR3 contains 17 residues. Germline-derived CDR1 and CDR2 are LGHDT and YNNKEL (reference sequence). Deletions cut 0 bases from V and 0 bases from J, with 12 bases between. The CDR3 sequence: CASSQDVQQASYNEQFF. The DNA of the CDR3 is TGTGCCAGCAGCCAAGATGTACAGCAAGCCTCCTACAATGAGCAGTTCTTC.

The V gene is TRBV5-4, the J gene TRBJ2-1, with 7 bases aligning to TRBD2. J gave up 2 bases and V 4 bases, and 9 bases lay outside the gene matches. This CDR3 is 16 amino acids long. The V gene's germline CDR1 is SGHNT and CDR2 YYREEE (reference sequence). Written as DNA, the CDR3 is TGTGCCAGCAGCGTGGGGGAGCTAGCGGCCTACAATGAGCAGTTCTTC. It specifies CASSVGELAAYNEQFF.

The chain links TRBV7-9 to TRBJ1-6; the match to TRBD1 covers 10 bases. Germline values: CDR1 SEHNR, CDR2 FQNEAQ (reference sequence). The CDR3 length is 16 residues. J lost 9 bases, V lost 3 bases, and 8 bases had no gene match. The CDR3 coding sequence is TGTGCCAGCAGCTTCCCCCGGACAGGGGGGGTTTCACCCCTCCACTTT. It is translated as CASSFPRTGGVSPLHF.

The rearrangement joins TRBV7-3 to TRBJ2-7; 8 nucleotides align to TRBD1. CDR1 and CDR2 from the germline V gene are SGHTA and FQGTGA. The ends lost 2 bases at V and 6 bases at J; junction bases unmatched: 6. The CDR3 runs 14 residues. CDR3 nucleotides: TGTGCCAGCAGCTTAGGGCAGGGGGCCTTCGAGCAGTACTTC. Protein sequence: CASSLGQGAFEQYF.

The J gene is TRBJ1-5, the V gene TRBV5-1; TRBD1 matches 10 bases. Germline V gene sequence: CDR1 SGHRS, CDR2 YFSETQ. The CDR3 runs to 14 residues. The V segment lost 4 bases and the J segment 6 bases; nucleotides outside the gene matches: 4. CDR3 DNA: TGCGCCAGCAGCCCAGGACAGGGGGGTCAGCCCCAGCATTTT. This translates into CASSPGQGGQPQHF.

The chain employs TRBV2 and TRBJ1-1, with unresolved D. V lost 7 bases and J lost 4, with 13 bases in between. The CDR3 has 13 residues. CDR1 is SNHLY, CDR2 FYNNEI, per germline. Here the CDR3 reads CASIGLSSTEAFF. The CDR3 DNA reads as TGTGCCAGCATCGGGTTATCGAGCACTGAAGCTTTCTTT. Combining the CDR3 with reference TRBV2 and TRBJ1-1 gives the whole variable domain EPEVTQTPSHQVTQMGQEVILRCVPISNHLYFYWYRQILGQKVEFLVSFYNNEISEKSEIFDDQFSVERPDGSNFTLKIRSTKLEDSAMYFCASIGLSSTEAFFGQGTRLTVV.

The CDR3: CAWSVGPEEGASNQPQHF. CDR3 in DNA: TGTGCCTGGAGTGTAGGCCCTGAAGAGGGAGCGAGCAATCAGCCCCAGCATTTT. V gene TRBV30 combines with J gene TRBJ1-5, with D hard to call. CDR1 GTSNPN and CDR2 SVGIG come from the germline V gene (reference sequence). CDR3 length: 18 amino acids. The germline V and J ends were trimmed by 0 bases and 1 base, with 19 bases remaining between them.

The chain employs TRBV7-9 and TRBJ1-6; TRBD1 is a possible D gene (5 bases). CDR1 and CDR2 (germline): SEHNR, FQNEAQ (reference sequence). The CDR3 loop spans 13 amino acids. V gave up 5 bases and J gave up 7 bases, with 9 bases separating them. CDR3: CASSQTANSPLHF. For the CDR3, the DNA is TGTGCCAGCAGCCAGACAGCGAATTCACCCCTCCACTTT.

For the CDR3, the DNA is TGCGCCAGCAGCCAGCCAAGGAGGGGCGTCGGAAACACCATATATTTT. Its protein is CASSQPRRGVGNTIYF. The chain uses TRBV4-1 and TRBJ1-3; D is possibly TRBD1 (5 bases). Germline-derived CDR1 and CDR2 are MGHRA and YSYEKL. Deletions cut 3 bases from V and 4 bases from J, with 16 bases between. This CDR3 comprises 16 residues.

V and J are TRBV10-3 and TRBJ2-3, with TRBD2 matching over 7 bases. J gave up 0 bases and V 3 bases, and 3 bases lay outside the gene matches. The CDR3 extends over 15 amino acids. Germline V CDR1 and CDR2: ENHRY, SYGVKD. CDR3 nucleotide sequence: TGTGCCATCAGTGATGGCGGGGGTAGCACAGATACGCAGTATTTT. It translates to CAISDGGGSTDTQYF.

The J gene is TRBJ1-4, the V gene TRBV19, with 7 bases aligning to TRBD1. J gave up 10 bases and V 5 bases, and 13 bases lay outside the gene matches. Germline lookup yields CDR1 LNHDA and CDR2 SQIVND (reference sequence). This CDR3 is built from 15 residues. The CDR3 spells CASSGSGTELRKLFF. As DNA, the CDR3 is TGTGCCAGTAGTGGGTCCGGGACAGAGCTTCGAAAACTGTTTTTT.

This clone appeared many times. The chain has TRBV7-9 and TRBJ2-1; D ambiguous. The V and J ends lost 5 bases and 6 bases respectively, with 14 bases between them. Germline CDR1 and CDR2: SEHNR and FQNEAQ (reference sequence). This CDR3 comprises 14 residues. CDR3 in amino acids: CASSTDTRPNEQFF. CDR3 sequence (DNA): TGTGCCAGCAGCACCGACACCCGGCCCAATGAGCAGTTCTTC.

The chain carries TRBV18 and TRBJ2-6; 8 nucleotides match TRBD1. CDR1 is KGHSH, CDR2 LQKENI, per germline. The V and J ends lost 4 bases and 4 bases, in that order; junction bases with no gene match: 9. CDR3 size: 17 residues. CDR3 region: CASSHRGVLSGANVLTF. In DNA, the CDR3 is TGTGCCAGCTCACACAGGGGGGTGTTGTCCGGGGCCAACGTCCTGACTTTC.

This chain uses TRBV6-1 with TRBJ1-1; D unresolved. Trimming pared 2 bases from V and 6 bases from J, leaving 13 bases between. The CDR3 spans 14 residues. Germline V gene data show CDR1 as MNHNS and CDR2 as SASEGT. The CDR3 bases are TGTGCCAGCAGTGAAATTTTGGCAGGATCTGAAGCTTTCTTT. This gives the protein CASSEILAGSEAFF.